This is a list of T cell receptor beta chains from one sample in a study of shared clonotypes between healthy human individuals. The protocol was immunoSEQ multiplex PCR, while the TCRdb copy is restricted to in-frame clones and leaves out a portion. In the table there are some 1,600,000 clones, around 98% of which are singletons. Sequencing used naive CD4+ T cells sorted from blood. These receptors were obtained from a man in his thirties or forties in good health. Both conserved end residues are part of each CDR3. Fields, in order: clone size, J gene, V gene, D gene, CDR3 protein, CDR3 DNA. A D gene is named only where the DNA matches it firmly. A row's size may be missing; if present it is once, few, many or a size class.

>NA|TRBJ2-3|TRBV11-2|NA
CASSLVPPSYTDTQYF
TGTGCCAGCAGCTTGGTACCCCCCTCATACACAGATACGCAGTATTTT
>NA|TRBJ2-3|TRBV29-1|TRBD2
CSVERGSLAGNTDTQYF
TGCAGCGTTGAAAGGGGGTCACTAGCGGGAAACACAGATACGCAGTATTTT
>NA|TRBJ1-2|TRBV5-1|TRBD1
CASSSPGTGSNYGYTF
TGCGCCAGCAGCTCTCCTGGGACAGGGAGTAACTATGGCTACACCTTC
>NA|TRBJ2-7|TRBV6-1|TRBD1
CASSGYRGRNEQYF
TGTGCCAGCAGTGGCTACAGGGGGCGGAACGAGCAGTACTTC
>NA|TRBJ1-5|TRBV2|NA
CASSRDWSNQPQHF
TGTGCCAGCAGTCGGGATTGGAGCAATCAGCCCCAGCATTTT
>NA|TRBJ1-4|TRBV29-1|NA
CSVEVPDEKLFF
TGCAGCGTTGAAGTCCCGGATGAAAAACTGTTTTTT
>NA|TRBJ1-2|TRBV19|NA
CASSDSGTYGYTF
TGTGCCAGTAGTGATTCGGGGACCTATGGCTACACCTTC
>once|TRBJ2-7|TRBV7-2|NA
CASSRTSHSYEQYF
TGTGCCAGCAGCCGGACAAGCCACTCCTACGAGCAGTACTTC
>NA|TRBJ2-1|TRBV29-1|TRBD2
CSVEVGGLAGVSSSYNEQFF
TGCAGCGTTGAAGTAGGCGGACTAGCGGGAGTTAGTAGCTCCTACAATGAGCAGTTCTTC
>NA|TRBJ2-2|TRBV5-1|NA
CASSAPPGELFF
TGCGCCAGCAGCGCCCCTCCCGGGGAGCTGTTTTTT
>NA|TRBJ2-1|TRBV6-5|TRBD2
CASRGGRSSYNEQFF
TGTGCCAGCAGAGGCGGGAGGAGCTCCTACAATGAGCAGTTCTTC
>NA|TRBJ2-1|TRBV5-1|TRBD2
CASSLSSGSLYEQFF
TGCGCCAGCAGCTTAAGTAGCGGGAGCTTATATGAGCAGTTCTTC
>NA|TRBJ2-3|TRBV5-3|TRBD1
CARSFRGRTDTQYF
TGTGCCAGAAGCTTCAGGGGGCGGACAGATACGCAGTATTTT
>NA|TRBJ2-7|TRBV6-5|NA
CASSYPGNEQYF
TGTGCCAGCAGTTACCCAGGGAACGAGCAGTACTTC
>NA|TRBJ2-1|TRBV7-9|NA
CAGHGRNEQFF
TGTGCCGGCCACGGGCGCAATGAGCAGTTCTTC
>NA|TRBJ2-1|TRBV7-2|NA
CASSSRDFPYNEQFF
TGTGCCAGCAGCTCCCGGGACTTCCCGTACAATGAGCAGTTCTTC
>NA|TRBJ2-2|TRBV18|TRBD2
CASSPWTSNTGELFF
TGTGCCAGCTCACCATGGACTAGTAACACCGGGGAGCTGTTTTTT
>NA|TRBJ2-7|TRBV5-5|NA
CASSSLSGEQYF
TGTGCCAGCAGCTCCCTTTCGGGCGAGCAGTACTTC
>NA|TRBJ2-7|TRBV28|NA
CASSSHPQGNEQYF
TGTGCCAGCAGTTCCCATCCTCAGGGGAACGAGCAGTACTTC
>NA|TRBJ1-2|TRBV30|NA
CAWSQATGQNYGYTF
TGTGCCTGGAGCCAAGCGACAGGACAGAACTATGGCTACACCTTC
>NA|TRBJ2-5|TRBV29-1|NA
CSVANTAETQYF
TGCAGCGTAGCTAACACAGCAGAGACCCAGTACTTC
>NA|TRBJ2-1|TRBV5-1|TRBD2
CASSSLSGFSYNEQFF
TGCGCCAGCAGCTCCCTTAGCGGGTTCTCCTACAATGAGCAGTTCTTC
>NA|TRBJ2-5|TRBV5-1|NA
CASSLAQTQYF
TGCGCCAGCAGCTTGGCACAGACCCAGTACTTC
>NA|TRBJ1-3|TRBV2|NA
CASSDRLGGNTIYF
TGTGCCAGCAGTGACAGGTTGGGAGGAAACACCATATATTTT
>NA|TRBJ2-1|TRBV7-2|NA
CASSLAPREYNEQFF
TGTGCCAGCAGCTTAGCGCCAAGGGAATACAATGAGCAGTTCTTC
>NA|TRBJ2-1|TRBV25-1|TRBD2
CASSIAGGVYNEQFF
TGTGCCAGCAGCATAGCGGGAGGAGTGTACAATGAGCAGTTCTTC
>NA|TRBJ2-1|TRBV10-2|NA
CASSQGSNEQFF
TGCGCCAGCAGTCAGGGGAGTAATGAGCAGTTCTTC
>NA|TRBJ1-3|TRBV9|NA
CASSAWAVSGNTIYF
TGTGCCAGCAGCGCATGGGCGGTCTCTGGAAACACCATATATTTT
>NA|TRBJ2-7|TRBV28|TRBD2
CASSPPGPSGVSYEQYF
TGTGCCAGCAGTCCCCCCGGGCCTAGCGGGGTCTCCTACGAGCAGTACTTC
>NA|TRBJ1-5|TRBV5-1|NA
CASSSPGENQPQHF
TGCGCCAGCAGCTCCCCAGGAGAAAATCAGCCCCAGCATTTT
>NA|TRBJ2-7|TRBV11-1|NA
CASSLERGLGEQYF
TGTGCCAGCAGCTTAGAACGGGGGCTGGGGGAGCAGTACTTC
>once|TRBJ2-1|TRBV9|TRBD2
CASSVGGRGNEQFF
TGTGCCAGCAGCGTAGGCGGGAGGGGGAATGAGCAGTTCTTC
>NA|TRBJ1-4|TRBV18|NA
CASSLATNEKLFF
TGTGCCAGCTCGCTCGCAACTAATGAAAAACTGTTTTTT
>NA|TRBJ2-4|TRBV6-6|TRBD1
CATEKTGLAKNIQYF
TGTGCCACCGAGAAGACAGGGCTAGCCAAAAACATTCAGTACTTC
>once|TRBJ1-2|TRBV4-2|NA
CASSLGTEGYTF
TGTGCCAGCAGCCTAGGGACCGAGGGCTACACCTTC
>NA|TRBJ2-7|TRBV7-8|TRBD1
CASSLRDRDRGYEQYF
TGTGCCAGCAGCCTTAGGGACCGGGACAGGGGCTACGAGCAGTACTTC
>NA|TRBJ2-1|TRBV5-1|TRBD2
CASSPETSGTYNEQFF
TGCGCCAGCAGCCCCGAGACTAGCGGGACATACAATGAGCAGTTCTTC
>NA|TRBJ2-3|TRBV9|TRBD1
CASSQGATDTQYF
TGTGCCAGCAGTCAGGGGGCGACAGATACGCAGTATTTT
>NA|TRBJ1-2|TRBV5-4|TRBD1
CASTFQGAPSRGYTF
TGTGCCAGCACCTTCCAGGGGGCTCCCTCTCGGGGCTACACCTTC
>NA|TRBJ2-2|TRBV30|TRBD2
CAWSVWRLAGGLTGELFF
TGTGCCTGGAGTGTATGGCGGCTAGCGGGAGGGTTAACCGGGGAGCTGTTTTTT
>NA|TRBJ1-5|TRBV28|NA
CASSPENNQPQHF
TGTGCCAGCAGCCCCGAGAATAATCAGCCCCAGCATTTT
>NA|TRBJ1-4|TRBV7-9|NA
CASSLDELNEKLFF
TGTGCCAGCAGCTTAGATGAACTCAATGAAAAACTGTTTTTT
>NA|TRBJ2-2|TRBV9|TRBD1
CASSIGQGPPDTGELFF
TGTGCCAGCAGCATCGGACAGGGGCCACCGGACACCGGGGAGCTGTTTTTT
>NA|TRBJ1-1|TRBV4-3|NA
CASSFSQGSTTEAFF
TGCGCCAGCAGCTTTTCCCAGGGGTCTACGACTGAAGCTTTCTTT
>NA|TRBJ1-5|TRBV28|NA
CASSFYRDLGGNQPQHF
TGTGCCAGCAGTTTTTACAGGGATTTAGGCGGCAATCAGCCCCAGCATTTT
>NA|TRBJ2-3|TRBV5-6|NA
CASSSRERADTQYF
TGTGCCAGCAGCTCCCGGGAGAGAGCAGATACGCAGTATTTT
>NA|TRBJ1-5|TRBV11-1|NA
CASSLRARYQPQHF
TGTGCCAGCAGCTTGAGGGCCCGATATCAGCCCCAGCATTTT
>NA|TRBJ2-3|TRBV18|NA
CASSRGVLGTDTQYF
TGTGCCAGCTCAAGAGGGGTCCTGGGCACAGATACGCAGTATTTT
>NA|TRBJ2-1|TRBV29-1|NA
CSVGPGATYNEQFF
TGCAGCGTTGGTCCAGGGGCCACCTACAATGAGCAGTTCTTC
>NA|TRBJ2-7|TRBV2|NA
CATFGGLRGEQYF
TGTGCCACCTTTGGGGGGCTAAGGGGCGAGCAGTACTTC
>NA|TRBJ2-1|TRBV14|NA
CASSPLTYNEQFF
TGTGCCAGCAGTCCCCTGACCTACAATGAGCAGTTCTTC
>NA|TRBJ2-7|TRBV4-3|NA
CASSHLSGANFYEQYF
TGCGCCAGCAGCCATCTCTCCGGTGCTAACTTCTACGAGCAGTACTTC
>NA|TRBJ2-7|TRBV2|TRBD1
CASQTGDYEQYF
TGTGCCTCCCAGACAGGGGACTACGAGCAGTACTTC